This TCR beta chain was documented in a study of T cell repertoires in cytomegalovirus infection. For the study at large: Carrying CMV and the relevant HLA type showed in public TCR beta signatures. Overall study results and limits: Ex vivo responses were dominated by HLA-C-restricted CMV-specific TCR beta clonotypes. Cumulated frequencies of public TCR beta families served to identify carriers of CMV plus the relevant HLA.

V lost 2 bases to trimming and J lost 8 bases, with 16 bases between them. CDR1 SGHVS and CDR2 FQNEAQ come from the germline V gene. This CDR3 has 15 amino acids. TCRdb itself ran the reads through MiXCR, one entry per CDR3 protein. Here the sample spans fewer than 550,000 distinct CDR3 sequences, about a quarter being singletons. This clonotype was seen a few times. Its matching antigen is unknown. The sequenced sample was PBMCs. This clonotype was sampled from a human donor in good health (CMV status not recorded). Some clones in this sample may be carry-over from other donors' samples. V is TRBV7-8 and J is TRBJ2-1; perhaps TRBD2 as D (7 bases). CDR3 DNA: TGTGCCAGCAGCTTAAGGGGGAGGGCCATCGATGAGCAGTTCTTC. It translates to CASSLRGRAIDEQFF.